A single sample gave rise to the 18 T cell receptor beta chains below, sequenced in a study of graft-versus-host responses after intestinal transplantation. No antigen has been identified for these receptors. Profiling relied on immunoSEQ multiplex PCR, and the TCRdb table lists in-frame clones only, not all of them. This table holds 70,000 to 95,000 clones, about 93% found once. The specimen was unstimulated CD8+ T cells sorted from spleen or lymph node cells, collected before transplant. The receptors stem from a human donor who was the organ donor for an intestinal transplant.

The chain carries TRBV5-1 and TRBJ2-2; 7 nucleotides line up with TRBD1. The junction had 4 bases not matched to a gene; V was cut back by 0 bases and J by 5 bases. The CDR3 has 15 amino acids. Looked up from germline, CDR1 is SGHRS and CDR2 is YFSETQ. CDR3: CASSLEGAYTGELFF. The DNA for the CDR3 is TGCGCCAGCAGCTTGGAGGGGGCGTATACCGGGGAGCTGTTTTTT. Looking up the rest from reference TRBV5-1 and TRBJ2-2 gives the full variable domain: KAGVTQTPRYLIKTRGQQVTLSCSPISGHRSVSWYQQTPGQGLQFLFEYFSETQRNKGNFPGRFSGRQFSNSRSEMNVSTLELGDSALYLCASSLEGAYTGELFFGEGSRLTVL.

This clone was recorded only once. CDR3 in amino acids: CASSLREDPSNTEAFF. The CDR3 nucleotides read TGTGCCAGCAGTCTGAGGGAGGACCCCTCGAACACTGAAGCTTTCTTT. The chain joins TRBV5-6 to TRBJ1-1; D ambiguous. The CDR3 extends over 16 amino acids. Germline CDR1 reads SGHDT; CDR2 reads YYEEEE. The V gene lost 5 bases and the J gene lost 1 base, with 18 bases spanning the gap.

The DNA of the CDR3 is TGTGCCAGCAGCTTAACGCCCCGGGTACAAGAGACCCAGTACTTC. This codes for CASSLTPRVQETQYF. This chain joins TRBV7-3 and TRBJ2-5; D unresolved. The V and J ends lost 0 bases and 2 bases respectively, with 10 bases between them. The CDR3 runs to 15 residues. Germline V lookup: CDR1 SGHTA, CDR2 FQGTGA.

V and J are TRBV4-2 and TRBJ2-1, with 11 bases fitting TRBD2. The CDR3 sequence is 20 residues long. Germline V CDR1 and CDR2: LGHNA, YNFKEQ. The trim removed 3 bases at V and 7 bases at J, leaving 20 bases unmatched. The CDR3 bases are TGTGCCAGCAGCCATCCAACCGCCGGGGCCGCGACTAGCGGGACTAATGAGCAGTTCTTC. It specifies CASSHPTAGAATSGTNEQFF.

This CDR3 reads CASSQSGTSIGEQFF. CDR3 sequence (DNA): TGTGCCAGCAGCCAATCCGGGACTAGCATTGGTGAGCAGTTCTTC. The rearrangement uses TRBV28 and TRBJ2-1, with 9 bases that match TRBD2. The junction had 12 bases not matched to a gene; V was cut back by 6 bases and J by 9 bases. From germline, CDR1 is MDHEN and CDR2 SYDVKM. There are 15 residues in the CDR3.

V and J are TRBV18 and TRBJ2-5; D might be TRBD2 (5 bases). Trimming removed 3 bases at V and 2 bases at J, with 13 bases between. Germline V gene sequence: CDR1 KGHSH, CDR2 LQKENI. The CDR3 loop spans 15 amino acids. This CDR3 is CASSPPGSDQETQYF. CDR3 sequence (DNA): TGTGCCAGCTCACCCCCGGGGAGCGATCAAGAGACCCAGTACTTC.

CDR3 amino acids: CASSFAVSYEQFF. CDR3 coding DNA: TGTGCCAGCAGTTTCGCGGTTAGTTATGAGCAGTTCTTC. The J gene is TRBJ2-1, the V gene TRBV27; no clear D. Trimming left V 3 bases short and J 8 bases short, with 11 bases between. The germline gives CDR1 MNHEY, CDR2 SMNVEV (reference sequence). This CDR3 is built from 13 residues.

The CDR3, as DNA: TGTGCCAGCAGCTGGAGTAGGTTGGGACAGACAGATACGCAGTATTTT. This gives the protein CASSWSRLGQTDTQYF. V and J are TRBV5-4 and TRBJ2-3; 7 bases fit TRBD1. The junction had 10 bases not matched to a gene; V was cut back by 3 bases and J by 3 bases. The CDR3 has 16 residues. Germline CDR1 and CDR2: SGHNT and YYREEE (reference sequence). Complete variable domain (other parts from reference TRBV5-4 and TRBJ2-3): ETGVTQSPTHLIKTRGQQVTLRCSSQSGHNTVSWYQQALGQGPQFIFQYYREEENGRGNFPPRFSGLQFPNYSSELNVNALELDDSALYLCASSWSRLGQTDTQYFGPGTRLTVL.

The J gene is TRBJ1-2, the V gene TRBV27, with D maybe TRBD1 (6 bases). V shed 5 bases and J shed 6 bases, with 7 bases lying between them. CDR1 and CDR2 from the germline V gene are MNHEY and SMNVEV (reference sequence). The CDR3 loop spans 11 amino acids. The CDR3 bases are TGTGCCAGCAGTGCAGGGGATGGCTACACCTTC. Translation gives CASSAGDGYTF.

The J gene is TRBJ2-1, the V gene TRBV5-1, with 9 bases that match TRBD1. V lost 5 bases to trimming and J lost 9 bases; unmatched junction nucleotides: 15. Germline assignment: CDR1 SGHRS and CDR2 YFSETQ. The CDR3 sequence is 16 residues long. The CDR3 here is CASRTRRTGASSEQFF. The CDR3 region has the DNA TGCGCCAGCAGGACCCGGAGGACAGGGGCAAGTAGTGAGCAGTTCTTC.

This chain uses TRBV2 with TRBJ2-5; 10 nucleotides agree with TRBD2. V trimming: 11 bases; J trimming: 2 bases; junction bases outside the gene matches: 8. Per germline, CDR1 SNHLY and CDR2 FYNNEI. CDR3 length: 14 amino acids. CDR3 protein: CAGQLAGSQETQYF. As DNA, the CDR3 is TGTGCCGGCCAACTAGCGGGGTCGCAAGAGACCCAGTACTTC.

J is TRBJ2-6 and V is TRBV4-3; 10 nucleotides align to TRBD1. This CDR3 region has 18 residues. The germline CDR1 and CDR2 sequences are LGHNA and YSLEER. J lost 0 bases, V lost 4 bases, and 6 bases had no gene match. CDR3 nucleotide sequence: TGCGCCAGCAGCCCTAGACAGGGGGCCAGCTCTGGGGCCAACGTCCTGACTTTC. Translating it yields CASSPRQGASSGANVLTF.

This clone has a handful of counts. CDR3 nucleotide sequence: TGTGCCTGGAGTATTAGCGGGGGGCTCTCCTACGAGCAGTACTTC. It yields the protein CAWSISGGLSYEQYF. The V call is TRBV30, the J call TRBJ2-7; 10 bases line up with TRBD2. CDR1 is GTSNPN, CDR2 SVGIG, per germline (reference sequence). Trimming removed 2 bases from V and 0 bases from J; junction bases left unmatched: 4. The CDR3 has 15 amino acids.

The J gene is TRBJ2-2, the V gene TRBV5-1, with 8 bases that match TRBD1. Per the germline V gene, CDR1 is SGHRS and CDR2 is YFSETQ. The length of the CDR3 is 16 residues. V was clipped by 6 bases and J by 5 bases; unmatched bases: 12. The chain's CDR3 is CASNHGGTGGTGELFF. Here the CDR3 DNA reads TGCGCCAGCAACCATGGCGGGACAGGTGGTACCGGGGAGCTGTTTTTT.

The V and J genes are TRBV18 and TRBJ2-2; the D gene is possibly TRBD2 (5 bases). Germline V gene lookup returns CDR1 KGHSH and CDR2 LQKENI. This CDR3 has 14 amino acids. The V end was cut by 2 bases, the J end by 4 bases, with 8 bases between. The CDR3: CASSPLRGTGELFF. The CDR3 DNA is TGTGCCAGCTCACCATTACGGGGCACCGGGGAGCTGTTTTTT.

The rearrangement joins TRBV6-5 to TRBJ1-1; TRBD1 aligns across 12 bases. Germline trimming cut 2 bases from V and 5 bases from J; bases unmatched to any gene: 3. CDR3 size: 15 residues. CDR1 MNHEY and CDR2 SVGAGI come from the germline V gene. The CDR3 DNA reads as TGTGCCAGCAGTTACCCGGGACAGGGGGCGACTGAAGCTTTCTTT. Its protein product is CASSYPGQGATEAFF.

This rearrangement joins TRBV11-2 to TRBJ1-5; D remains ambiguous. V lost 0 bases and J lost 9, with 9 bases in between. Germline V gene data show CDR1 as SGHAT and CDR2 as FQNNGV. The CDR3 is 13 amino acids. The DNA of the CDR3 is TGTGCCAGCAGCTTAGATGGCGGGATGCCCCAGCATTTT. Its translation is CASSLDGGMPQHF.

The chain employs TRBV30 and TRBJ2-7; 12 bases are shared with TRBD1. The CDR3 sequence is 12 residues long. Trimming took 8 bases from V and 5 from J; bases not matched to a gene: 4. The germline V gene encodes CDR1 GTSNPN and CDR2 SVGIG (reference sequence). In DNA, the CDR3 is TGTGCCGGGGACAGGGGGCTGGACGAGCAGTACTTC. Translated, it gives CAGDRGLDEQYF.